This record covers a single TCR beta chain. The data were taken from a study of blood T cell repertoires in COVID-19. The wider study: Sample material is recorded as cDNA or gDNA derived from T cells, B-cell-depleted T cells, or PBMCs.

This CDR3 comprises 15 residues. Trimming stripped 2 bases from V and 6 bases from J, with 17 bases between. CDR1 is GTSNPN, CDR2 SVGIG, per germline (reference sequence). Participants, about 18 to 90 years old, spanned 25 or so US areas. Cohort 3 donors counted as recovered after two negative PCRs, clearance, or resolved symptoms. Original data processing: Reference gene primer amplification in the assay estimated nucleated cell counts. Profiled with immunoSEQ multiplex PCR; TCRdb holds only in-frame clones, not every one. V, J and clone size are taken as reported in that table, and D and trimming were inferred from the DNA itself. Of 250,000 to 350,000 clones listed, about 92% were seen once; the top ten hold 2% to 3%.

Source material: PBMCs or T cells enriched from blood (not recorded which). The clonotype was recovered from a man in his 60s who had recovered from COVID-19. The chain links TRBV30 to TRBJ2-1; D is perhaps TRBD1 (6 bases). The chain's CDR3 is CAWSRAQGLFNEQFF. In nucleotides, the CDR3 is TGTGCCTGGAGTAGGGCGCAGGGGCTATTCAATGAGCAGTTCTTC.